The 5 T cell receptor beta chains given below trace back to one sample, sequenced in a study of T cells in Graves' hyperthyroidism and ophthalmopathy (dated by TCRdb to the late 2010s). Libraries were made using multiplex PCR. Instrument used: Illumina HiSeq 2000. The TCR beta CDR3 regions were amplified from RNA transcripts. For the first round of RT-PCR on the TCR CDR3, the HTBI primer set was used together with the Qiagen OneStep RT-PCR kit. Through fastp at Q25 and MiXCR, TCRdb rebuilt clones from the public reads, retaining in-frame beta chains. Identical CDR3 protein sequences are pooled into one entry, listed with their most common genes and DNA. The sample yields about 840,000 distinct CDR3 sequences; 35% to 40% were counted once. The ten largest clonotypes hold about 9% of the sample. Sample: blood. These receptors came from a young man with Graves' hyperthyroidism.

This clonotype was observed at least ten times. This CDR3 is CAISDRDFQQETQYF. The CDR3, as DNA: TGTGCCATCAGTGATCGGGACTTCCAACAAGAGACCCAGTACTTC. This rearrangement joins TRBV10-3 to TRBJ2-5; D possibly corresponds to TRBD2 (6 bases). V was pared by 3 bases and J by 2 bases, with 13 bases between. The germline gives CDR1 ENHRY, CDR2 SYGVKD. The length of the CDR3 is 15 residues.

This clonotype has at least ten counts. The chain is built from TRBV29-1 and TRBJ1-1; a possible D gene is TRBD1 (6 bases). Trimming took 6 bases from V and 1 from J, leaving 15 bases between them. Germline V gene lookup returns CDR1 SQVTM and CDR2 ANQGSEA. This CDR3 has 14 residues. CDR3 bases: TGCAGCGTAAGACAGGCCAGAACGAACACTGAAGCTTTCTTT. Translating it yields CSVRQARTNTEAFF.

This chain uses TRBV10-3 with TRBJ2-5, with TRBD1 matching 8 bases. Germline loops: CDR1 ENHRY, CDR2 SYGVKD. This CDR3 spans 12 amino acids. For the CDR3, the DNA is TGTGTCACCGGGACAGGACAAGAGACCCAGTACTTC. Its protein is CVTGTGQETQYF.

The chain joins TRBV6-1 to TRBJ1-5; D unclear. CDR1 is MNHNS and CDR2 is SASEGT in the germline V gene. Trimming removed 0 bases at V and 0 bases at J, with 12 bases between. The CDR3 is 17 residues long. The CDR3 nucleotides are TGTGCCAGCAGTGAAGCCGAGAGCGTTTATAGCAATCAGCCCCAGCATTTT. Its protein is CASSEAESVYSNQPQHF.

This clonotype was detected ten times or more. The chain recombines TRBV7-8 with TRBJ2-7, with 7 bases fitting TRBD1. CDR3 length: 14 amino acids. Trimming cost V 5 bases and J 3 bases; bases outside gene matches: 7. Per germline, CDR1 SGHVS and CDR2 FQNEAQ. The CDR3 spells CASSHYGQDYEQYF. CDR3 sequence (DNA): TGTGCCAGCAGCCACTACGGACAGGACTACGAGCAGTACTTC.